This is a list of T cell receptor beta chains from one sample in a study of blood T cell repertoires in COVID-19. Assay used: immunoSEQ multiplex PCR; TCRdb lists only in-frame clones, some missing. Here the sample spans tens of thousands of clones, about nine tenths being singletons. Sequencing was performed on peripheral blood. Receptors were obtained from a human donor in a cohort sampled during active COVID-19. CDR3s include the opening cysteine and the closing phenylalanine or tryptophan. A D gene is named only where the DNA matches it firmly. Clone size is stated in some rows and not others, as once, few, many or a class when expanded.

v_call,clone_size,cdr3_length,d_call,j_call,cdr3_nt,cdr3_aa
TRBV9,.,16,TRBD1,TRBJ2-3,TGTGCCAGCAGCACCCGACAGGGCCTGGGCACAGATACGCAGTATTTT,CASSTRQGLGTDTQYF
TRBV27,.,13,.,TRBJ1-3,TGTGCCAGCAGACAAACTACGGGAAACACCATATATTTT,CASRQTTGNTIYF
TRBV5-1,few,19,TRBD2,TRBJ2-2,TGCGCCAGCAGCTTGGGGACTAGCGTGATTGCGACGAACACCGGGGAGCTGTTTTTT,CASSLGTSVIATNTGELFF
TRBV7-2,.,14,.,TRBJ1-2,TGTGCCAGCAGCTTAGACAGGGCTAACTATGGCTACACCTTC,CASSLDRANYGYTF
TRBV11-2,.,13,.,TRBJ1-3,TGTGCCAGCAGCTTAGACGGTGGTTGGACCATATATTTT,CASSLDGGWTIYF
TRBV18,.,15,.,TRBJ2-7,TGTGCCAGCTCACCGACAGAGAGCCCATCCTACGAGCAGTACTTC,CASSPTESPSYEQYF
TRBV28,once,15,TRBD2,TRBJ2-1,TGTGCCAGCAGTGACCCCGGGACTAGCTTCAATGAGCAGTTCTTC,CASSDPGTSFNEQFF
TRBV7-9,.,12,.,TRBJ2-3,TGTGCCAGCTCCCCAGGCAGGGATACGCAGTATTTT,CASSPGRDTQYF
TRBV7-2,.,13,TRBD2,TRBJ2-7,TGTGCCAGCTCCGGGACTAGCGTTTACGAGCAGTACTTC,CASSGTSVYEQYF
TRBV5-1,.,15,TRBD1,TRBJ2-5,TGCGCCAGCAGCTTCCCTGACAGGGATCTAGAGACCCAGTACTTC,CASSFPDRDLETQYF
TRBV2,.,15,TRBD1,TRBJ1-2,TGTGCCAGCAGTGTCCCGGGGACAGCGTCCTATGGCTACACCTTC,CASSVPGTASYGYTF
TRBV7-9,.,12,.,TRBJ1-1,TGTGCCAGCAGCTTAGGGGCCTATGAAGCTTTCTTT,CASSLGAYEAFF